The 10 T cell receptor beta chains presented below share a single source sample, sequenced in a study of Graves' ophthalmopathy and Graves' hyperthyroidism. Amplification of the TCR beta CDR3 regions used RNA transcripts (as template). HTBI-primed first-round RT-PCR preceded second-round multiplex PCR. One entry per CDR3 protein results from TCRdb running MiXCR on the multiplex PCR reads. Found here are hundreds of thousands of distinct CDR3 sequences, about 15% of them singletons; the top ten hold roughly 10%. Input material: blood. The receptor set was obtained from a young woman with Graves' ophthalmopathy.

This clonotype appeared a single time. A much bigger clone sits one base away, suggesting this may be a read error. The CDR3 loop is CATSGAGQYGYTF. In DNA, the CDR3 is TGTGCCACCAGCGGCGCGGGTCAATATGGCTACACCTTC. The chain combines TRBV24-1 with TRBJ1-2; D remains ambiguous. V lost 7 bases to trimming and J lost 5 bases, with 13 bases between them. This CDR3 spans 13 amino acids. Germline V lookup: CDR1 KGHDR, CDR2 SFDVKD.

The chain combines TRBV28 with TRBJ1-2; no firm D call. The CDR3 consists of 13 residues. V lost 2 bases, J lost 9 bases, and 13 bases lay in between. The germline CDR1 and CDR2 sequences are MDHEN and SYDVKM. The DNA for the CDR3 is TGTGCCAGCAGTTTAACCCAGAAAAGTAGCTACACCTTC. Translation: CASSLTQKSSYTF.

There are many counts of this clonotype. The chain recombines TRBV20-1 with TRBJ2-7, with D possibly being TRBD1 or TRBD2 (6 bases each). Germline V lookup: CDR1 DFQATT, CDR2 SNEGSKA (reference sequence). V lost 3 bases to trimming and J lost 6 bases, with 15 bases between them. This CDR3 region has 13 residues. The CDR3 protein is CSARGGPPGEQYF. In DNA, the CDR3 is TGCAGTGCTAGGGGGGGCCCCCCGGGCGAGCAGTACTTC.

This clonotype was observed at least ten times. This sequence joins TRBV12-3 or TRBV12-4 and TRBJ2-3, with 11 bases fitting TRBD2. This CDR3 is built from 15 residues. With 6 bases clipped from V and 1 base from J, the junction kept 3 bases outside the gene matches. CDR3 DNA sequence: TGTGCCAGCAGCCCGGGACTAGCGGGCACAGATACGCAGTATTTT. Its translation: CASSPGLAGTDTQYF.

This clonotype was picked up many times. The rearrangement links TRBV12-3 or TRBV12-4 to TRBJ1-2; D unclear. V lost 5 bases and J 8 bases, leaving 21 bases between the germline ends. This CDR3 comprises 15 residues. CDR3 nucleotides: TGTGCCAGCAGTAACCCCGATAGGCCCTCCGCGGGCTACACCTTC. Its translation: CASSNPDRPSAGYTF.

This clonotype was recorded once. The conserved phenylalanine or tryptophan normally closing the CDR3 is absent here, so this likely arose from a read error. This sequence joins TRBV18 and TRBJ1-5, with 10 positions matching TRBD1. This CDR3 is 15 amino acids long. Unmatched junction bases numbered 8, after V lost 6 bases and J lost 6 bases. CDR1 KGHSH and CDR2 LQKENI come from the germline V gene. CDR3 nucleotides: TGTGCCAGCTCGGGCAGGACAGGGGGTCCTCAGCCCCAGCATGTT. Its translation is CASSGRTGGPQPQHV.

This clonotype was detected ten times or more. The V gene is TRBV28, the J gene TRBJ1-5; possibly TRBD1 for D (5 bases). CDR1 and CDR2 from the germline V gene are MDHEN and SYDVKM. This CDR3 comprises 16 residues. Trimming took 8 bases from V and 5 from J, leaving 22 bases between them. The CDR3 DNA reads as TGTGCCAGCTATCCGCTTATGGGTGGGGGTGATCAGCCCCAGCATTTT. It is translated as CASYPLMGGGDQPQHF. Using reference TRBV28 and TRBJ1-5 for the parts outside the CDR3, the full variable domain is DVKVTQSSRYLVKRTGEKVFLECVQDMDHENMFWYRQDPGLGLRLIYFSYDVKMKEKGDIPEGYSVSREKKERFSLILESASTNQTSMYLCASYPLMGGGDQPQHFGDGTRLSIL.

This clonotype has only one observation. Possible read error: a much larger clone is one base away. The CDR3 does not end in the conserved phenylalanine or tryptophan, so this is likely a read error. This chain connects TRBV12-3 or TRBV12-4 to TRBJ2-7; tentative D call: TRBD1 (7 bases). The CDR3 sequence is 15 residues long. V lost 2 bases and J 4 bases, leaving 15 bases between the germline ends. The CDR3 bases are TGTGCCAGCAGTTTATCGCCTCAGGGGGGATACGAGCAGTACTAC. It codes for CASSLSPQGGYEQYY.

This clonotype appeared many times. The V and J genes are TRBV12-3 or TRBV12-4 and TRBJ2-7, with 8 bases that match TRBD2. This CDR3 is 13 amino acids long. With V trimmed by 10 bases and J by 3 bases, 8 bases remained unmatched. CDR3 sequence: CATGTSGDYEQYF. In nucleotides, the CDR3 is TGTGCCACCGGGACTAGTGGGGACTACGAGCAGTACTTC.

At least ten counts were recorded for this clonotype. The germline gene is not matched at one end of the junction; a read error may be the cause. The J gene is TRBJ2-4, the V gene TRBV28; possible D gene TRBD2, 6 bases. The CDR3 is 15 residues long. CDR1 is MDHEN, CDR2 SYDVKM, per germline. The DNA of the CDR3 is TGTGCCAGCAGTCCCCAAGCGGGCCGAGGAAACATTAAGTACTTC. Amino acid sequence: CASSPQAGRGNIKYF.